Listed below are T cell receptor beta chains from one sample, sequenced in a study of CD8 T cells in ankylosing spondylitis. One entry per CDR3 protein results from TCRdb running MiXCR on the 5' RACE reads. Altogether some 840,000 distinct CDR3 sequences are present, 10% to 15% being singletons, with the ten largest covering approximately 0.46%. Sequencing used blood, either unsorted or a sorted T cell fraction (not recorded which). Receptors originate from a male donor with ankylosing spondylitis. Both conserved end residues are part of each CDR3. The D gene is left open where the match is weak. Size is omitted from some rows. Given values are once, few, many or a class for expanded clones.

>few|TRBJ2-7|.|TRBV7-2
CASSLAVGYYEQYF
TGTGCCAGCAGCTTAGCGGTTGGCTACTACGAGCAGTACTTC
>few|TRBJ2-1|TRBD1|TRBV7-3
CASSSNRGNEQFF
TGTGCCAGCAGCTCAAACAGGGGGAATGAGCAGTTCTTC
>few|TRBJ2-2|.|TRBV4-2
CASSISPQGNTGELFF
TGTGCCAGCAGCATCTCCCCACAGGGGAACACCGGGGAGCTGTTTTTT
>few|TRBJ2-7|TRBD1|TRBV4-3
CASSQKEDPGQGSYEQYF
TGCGCCAGCAGCCAGAAAGAGGATCCGGGACAGGGCTCCTACGAGCAGTACTTC
>many|TRBJ1-2|.|TRBV5-1
CASSLAKTDGYTF
TGCGCCAGCAGCTTGGCCAAGACGGATGGCTACACCTTC
>.|TRBJ1-2|.|TRBV6-1
CASTAPGSYGYTF
TGTGCCAGCACCGCCCCGGGGAGTTATGGCTACACCTTC
>.|TRBJ1-2|.|TRBV29-1
CSVEPGRTRGYTF
TGCAGCGTTGAACCCGGAAGGACTAGGGGCTACACCTTC
>.|TRBJ2-1|TRBD2|TRBV12-3/TRBV12-4
CASRPQAGVLDEQFF
TGTGCCAGCAGACCTCAAGCGGGAGTGCTCGATGAGCAGTTCTTC
>many|TRBJ1-3|.|TRBV6-1
CASRSDPSGNTIYF
TGTGCCAGCAGATCAGACCCCTCTGGAAACACCATATATTTT
>few|TRBJ2-3|TRBD2|TRBV4-3
CASSQVAGGPIGTDTQYF
TGCGCCAGCAGCCAAGTAGCGGGAGGGCCGATTGGAACAGATACGCAGTATTTT
>.|TRBJ2-2|.|TRBV10-3
CAISERVTGELFF
TGTGCCATCAGTGAGCGCGTCACCGGGGAGCTGTTTTTT
>many|TRBJ2-5|.|TRBV12-3/TRBV12-4
CASSQLLGGAETQYF
TGTGCCAGCAGCCAACTTCTAGGGGGAGCCGAGACCCAGTACTTC
>few|TRBJ2-7|.|TRBV18
CASSPATAYEQYF
TGTGCCAGCTCACCAGCGACAGCCTACGAGCAGTACTTC